Each of the 21 T cell receptor beta chains below was sequenced from the same sample in a study of blood T cell repertoires in COVID-19. TCRdb's copy holds only in-frame clones and misses some; the assay was immunoSEQ multiplex PCR. The sample shows about 530,000 clones, 85% to 90% of them seen only once. The sequencing sample was made of peripheral blood. The source is a woman aged 45-65 years with COVID-19, enrolled during active disease.

The rearrangement links TRBV6-5 to TRBJ1-6, with D possibly TRBD1 on 5 matching bases. Looked up from germline, CDR1 is MNHEY and CDR2 is SVGAGI. Trimming stripped 7 bases from V and 7 bases from J, with 17 bases between. This CDR3 spans 15 amino acids. This CDR3 reads CASTATYSGNSPLHF. Here the CDR3 DNA reads TGTGCCAGCACCGCGACCTACTCAGGGAATTCACCCCTCCACTTT.

CDR3 protein: CASSLGGLVNEKLFF. The CDR3, as DNA: TGCGCCAGCAGCTTGGGAGGGCTAGTTAATGAAAAACTGTTTTTT. The V gene is TRBV5-1, the J gene TRBJ1-4; no reliable D call. V gave up 0 bases and J gave up 4 bases, with 10 bases separating them. Germline V lookup: CDR1 SGHRS, CDR2 YFSETQ. CDR3 size: 15 residues.

This sequence joins TRBV6-5 and TRBJ2-2; D remains unclear. Germline CDR1 and CDR2: MNHEY and SVGAGI. The V and J ends lost 5 bases and 1 base respectively, with 5 bases between them. The CDR3 loop spans 13 amino acids. The CDR3 DNA reads TGTGCCAGCAGTCGACAGAACACCGGGGAGCTGTTTTTT. Translation gives CASSRQNTGELFF.

This clone was recorded once. CDR3 protein: CASSLEFLAVYNEQFF. Written as DNA, the CDR3 is TGTGCCAGCAGCTTGGAATTCCTAGCGGTCTACAATGAGCAGTTCTTC. This chain joins TRBV5-6 and TRBJ2-1; 7 nucleotides align to TRBD2. Looked up from germline, CDR1 is SGHDT and CDR2 is YYEEEE. CDR3 length equals 16 residues. V was pared by 0 bases and J by 3 bases, with 6 bases of the junction left unmatched. Full variable domain (rest looked up from reference TRBV5-6 and TRBJ2-1): DAGVTQSPTHLIKTRGQQVTLRCSPKSGHDTVSWYQQALGQGPQFIFQYYEEEERQRGNFPDRFSGHQFPNYSSELNVNALLLGDSALYLCASSLEFLAVYNEQFFGPGTRLTVL.

The chain couples TRBV5-4 to TRBJ1-3; the match to TRBD1 covers 7 bases. The CDR3 extends over 16 amino acids. Losses at the gene ends were 3 bases for V and 0 bases for J; bases not matched to a gene: 6. Germline lookup yields CDR1 SGHNT and CDR2 YYREEE (reference sequence). The CDR3 is CASSSGTALSGNTIYF. For the CDR3, the DNA is TGTGCCAGCAGCTCTGGGACAGCCCTCTCTGGAAACACCATATATTTT.

The rearrangement links TRBV4-1 to TRBJ1-1; TRBD1 might be the D (5 bases). The germline V and J ends were trimmed by 1 base and 2 bases, with 17 bases remaining between them. Germline CDR1 and CDR2: MGHRA and YSYEKL. CDR3 length: 17 residues. The CDR3, as DNA: TGCGCCAGCAGCCAAGTAAGTCGCGGGGCGACTAACACTGAAGCTTTCTTT. Amino acids: CASSQVSRGATNTEAFF.

This clone turned up a few times. The chain employs TRBV4-1 and TRBJ2-7, with TRBD2 matching 11 bases. This CDR3 contains 15 residues. The ends lost 8 bases at V and 0 bases at J; junction bases unmatched: 6. Germline values: CDR1 MGHRA, CDR2 YSYEKL. The CDR3 bases are TGCGCCAGCCGTCGACTAGCGGGAATCTCCTACGAGCAGTACTTC. Protein: CASRRLAGISYEQYF.

The chain carries TRBV19 and TRBJ2-3; maybe TRBD2 (6 bases). The CDR3 extends over 14 amino acids. CDR1 LNHDA and CDR2 SQIVND come from the germline V gene (reference sequence). V lost 3 bases, J lost 2 bases, and 9 bases lay in between. Here the CDR3 DNA reads TGTGCCAGTAGTATGGAGGGCTCCACAGATACGCAGTATTTT. It codes for CASSMEGSTDTQYF. Based on the CDR3 plus reference TRBV19 and TRBJ2-3, the full variable domain is DGGITQSPKYLFRKEGQNVTLSCEQNLNHDAMYWYRQDPGQGLRLIYYSQIVNDFQKGDIAEGYSVSREKKESFPLTVTSAQKNPTAFYLCASSMEGSTDTQYFGPGTRLTVL.

This chain connects TRBV5-6 to TRBJ1-5; TRBD1 is a possible D gene (6 bases). Germline loops: CDR1 SGHDT, CDR2 YYEEEE. This CDR3 is built from 15 residues. V lost 3 bases and J 11 bases, leaving 21 bases between the germline ends. CDR3 in amino acids: CASSSRGRGSSAQHF. CDR3 coding DNA: TGTGCCAGCAGCTCCCGGGGCAGGGGTAGTTCGGCCCAGCATTTT.

This clone showed up just once. This rearrangement joins TRBV6-6 to TRBJ1-6, with TRBD1 identical over 9 bases. The CDR3 is 18 residues long. V lost 5 bases, J lost 9 bases, and 17 bases stayed unmatched. The germline gives CDR1 MNHNY, CDR2 SVGAGI (reference sequence). CDR3 sequence (DNA): TGTGCCAGCAGTCGGCGCGAAGGCTTACAGGGGGCAGGTTCACCCCTCCACTTT. Its protein is CASSRREGLQGAGSPLHF.

The J gene is TRBJ1-2, the V gene TRBV30, with D tentatively TRBD1 (6 bases). The CDR3 is 13 residues long. CDR1 GTSNPN and CDR2 SVGIG come from the germline V gene (reference sequence). V was trimmed by 4 bases and J by 3 bases, leaving 12 bases between them. Here the CDR3 reads CAWMPRGHYGYTF. CDR3 DNA: TGTGCCTGGATGCCGCGGGGGCACTATGGCTACACCTTC.

The chain uses TRBV5-5 and TRBJ1-6; the match to TRBD1 covers 9 bases. CDR1 and CDR2 from the germline V gene are SGHKS and YYEKEE (reference sequence). The CDR3 has 15 amino acids. The V and J ends lost 5 bases and 7 bases, in that order; junction bases with no gene match: 7. CDR3 in amino acids: CASRFRDRANSPLHF. CDR3 nucleotides: TGTGCCAGCAGATTCCGGGACAGGGCCAATTCACCCCTCCACTTT.

The chain carries TRBV6-1 and TRBJ1-4, with 7 bases fitting TRBD1. The CDR3 length is 16 residues. V was clipped by 4 bases and J by 4 bases; unmatched bases: 9. Germline V gives CDR1 MNHNS, CDR2 SASEGT. For the CDR3, the DNA is TGTGCCAGCAGTGTCGACAGGGTTGGTGGTAATGAAAAACTGTTTTTT. Amino acid sequence: CASSVDRVGGNEKLFF.

This clone showed up just a few times. This rearrangement joins TRBV6-2 or TRBV6-3 to TRBJ2-4; D gene uncertain. Germline V lookup: CDR1 MNHEY, CDR2 SVGEGT. The CDR3 is 12 residues long. Trimming cost V 2 bases and J 5 bases, with 4 bases left between them. The CDR3 spells CASSYTENIQYF. The CDR3 DNA sequence: TGTGCCAGCAGTTACACGGAAAACATTCAGTACTTC.

V usage is TRBV2 and J usage is TRBJ1-5, with 7 bases that match TRBD1. V shed 7 bases and J 0 bases; nucleotides not matched to a gene: 15. Germline loops: CDR1 SNHLY, CDR2 FYNNEI. The CDR3 length is 18 residues. The CDR3 reads CASTLTRQGGGSNQPQHF. CDR3 DNA sequence: TGTGCCAGCACTCTCACGCGACAGGGTGGCGGTAGCAATCAGCCCCAGCATTTT.

The table lists this clone with a few counts. This chain links TRBV15 with TRBJ2-3; D is possibly TRBD1 (6 bases). The germline CDR1 and CDR2 sequences are LNHNV and YYDKDF (reference sequence). The CDR3 totals 16 residues. V gave up 5 bases and J gave up 2 bases, with 17 bases separating them. In nucleotides, the CDR3 is TGTGCCACCAGCCAAGGGAAAGGACAGCACACAGATACGCAGTATTTT. Amino acid sequence: CATSQGKGQHTDTQYF.

J is TRBJ1-6 and V is TRBV4-1, with 7 bases aligning to TRBD1. Germline-derived CDR1 and CDR2 are MGHRA and YSYEKL. The CDR3 consists of 16 residues. The V segment lost 1 base and the J segment 14 bases; nucleotides outside the gene matches: 14. CDR3 region: CASSQVGQGGFRALHF. In DNA form, the CDR3 reads TGCGCCAGCAGCCAAGTTGGGCAGGGGGGATTTCGGGCCCTCCACTTT.

CDR3 protein: CATGTGGPYEQYF. The CDR3 DNA reads TGTGCCACCGGGACAGGGGGCCCCTACGAGCAGTACTTC. The chain carries TRBV11-1 and TRBJ2-7, with TRBD1 matching over 12 bases. CDR1 is SGHAT, CDR2 FQDESV, per germline (reference sequence). CDR3 length: 13 amino acids. With 10 bases clipped from V and 2 bases from J, the junction kept 3 bases outside the gene matches.

The gene calls are TRBV19 and TRBJ2-7; 9 positions agree with TRBD2. Germline-derived CDR1 and CDR2 are LNHDA and SQIVND (reference sequence). The CDR3 runs to 15 residues. V was pared by 2 bases and J by 5 bases, with 7 bases of the junction left unmatched. The CDR3 sequence is CASSIRGTSFDEQYF. In nucleotides, the CDR3 is TGTGCCAGTAGTATACGGGGGACTAGCTTCGACGAGCAGTACTTC.

This clone was recorded once. This chain joins TRBV5-1 and TRBJ2-7; 7 bases map to TRBD1. This CDR3 comprises 14 residues. Germline V lookup: CDR1 SGHRS, CDR2 YFSETQ. V dropped 4 bases and J dropped 5; count of bases not matched to a gene: 9. The CDR3 loop is CASSPRQGTHEQYF. CDR3 coding DNA: TGCGCCAGCAGCCCCCGACAGGGAACCCACGAGCAGTACTTC.

V and J are TRBV7-2 and TRBJ2-7; TRBD2 agrees at 14 bases. This CDR3 has 16 amino acids. The trim removed 5 bases at V and 1 base at J, leaving 4 bases unmatched. CDR1 SGHTA and CDR2 FQGNSA come from the germline V gene. The CDR3: CASSAGTSGGSYEQYF. CDR3 nucleotides: TGTGCCAGCAGCGCCGGGACTAGCGGGGGATCCTACGAGCAGTACTTC.